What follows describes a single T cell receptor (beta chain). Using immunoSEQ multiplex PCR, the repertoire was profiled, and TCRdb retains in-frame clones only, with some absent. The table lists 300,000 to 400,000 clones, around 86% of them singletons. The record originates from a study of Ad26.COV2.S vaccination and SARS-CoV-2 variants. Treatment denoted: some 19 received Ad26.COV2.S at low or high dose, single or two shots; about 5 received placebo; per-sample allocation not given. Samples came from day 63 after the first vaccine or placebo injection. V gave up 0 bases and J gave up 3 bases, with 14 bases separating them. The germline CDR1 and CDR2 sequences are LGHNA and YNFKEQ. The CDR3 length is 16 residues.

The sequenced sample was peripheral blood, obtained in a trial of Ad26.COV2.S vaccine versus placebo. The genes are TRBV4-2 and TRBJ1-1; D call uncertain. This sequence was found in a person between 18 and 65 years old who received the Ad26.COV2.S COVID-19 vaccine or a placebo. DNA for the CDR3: TGTGCCAGCAGCCAAGAGGGTCGGCAGTGGGACACTGAAGCTTTCTTT. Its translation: CASSQEGRQWDTEAFF.